A single sample is the source of the 31 T cell receptor beta chains below, sequenced in a study of cytomegalovirus exposure and HLA in healthy donors. It was with 60 Vbeta and 13 Jbeta primers that the PCR ran. Method: immunoSEQ multiplex PCR; TCRdb's copy keeps in-frame clones and lacks some. The sample includes some 150,000 clones, about three fifths of them seen just once. Sequenced: PBMCs. The source is a woman aged 55-70 years in good health and CMV-seropositive.

The sample holds one count of this clone. This rearrangement joins TRBV27 to TRBJ1-6; 7 bases are shared with TRBD1. Trimming cost V 5 bases and J 10 bases; bases outside gene matches: 8. The CDR3 is 14 residues long. Per the germline V gene, CDR1 is MNHEY and CDR2 is SMNVEV (reference sequence). The CDR3 DNA follows: TGTGCCAGCAGTCCCGACAGGGTAGCGTCACCCCTCCACTTT. It specifies CASSPDRVASPLHF.

A word on this clone: Within the sample, other DNA sequences also encode this same CDR3. This chain links TRBV19 with TRBJ1-1; possibly TRBD1 for D (5 bases). The CDR3 is made up of 14 amino acids. Trimming took 6 bases from V and 5 from J, leaving 16 bases between them. Looked up from germline, CDR1 is LNHDA and CDR2 is SQIVND (reference sequence). CDR3 bases: TGTGCCAGTAGCTCAGGGATGTTCTTGACTGAAGCTTTCTTT. This encodes CASSSGMFLTEAFF.

The gene calls are TRBV23-1 and TRBJ2-7, with TRBD1 matching 7 bases. TRBV23-1 is designated an ORF whose function remains uncertain. The CDR3 sequence is 12 residues long. CDR3 amino acids: CPEEGGSYEQYF. CDR3 sequence (DNA): TGCCCGGAGGAAGGGGGCTCGTACGAGCAGTACTTC.

J is TRBJ1-4 and V is TRBV5-1, with D unresolved. CDR1 is SGHRS, CDR2 YFSETQ, per germline. There are 15 residues in the CDR3. The V end lost 0 bases, the J end lost 5 bases, and 11 bases lay between the germline ends. The CDR3 protein is CASSLGWAGNEKLFF. The CDR3 coding sequence is TGCGCCAGCAGCTTGGGTTGGGCCGGAAATGAAAAACTGTTTTTT.

The V gene is TRBV19, the J gene TRBJ2-1; possibly TRBD1 for D (6 bases). This CDR3 comprises 17 residues. In germline, CDR1 is LNHDA, CDR2 SQIVND (reference sequence). Trimming cost V 4 bases and J 7 bases, with 23 bases left between them. CDR3 sequence (DNA): TGTGCCAGTAGTAAGACCCCCACAGGGCTCTCGGGGAATGAGCAGTTCTTC. This encodes CASSKTPTGLSGNEQFF.

This clone was observed a few times. The V gene is TRBV4-2, the J gene TRBJ1-1; D is unclear. V gave up 1 base and J gave up 0 bases, with 9 bases separating them. The CDR3 has 15 residues. Germline loops: CDR1 LGHNA, CDR2 YNFKEQ. DNA for the CDR3: TGTGCCAGCAGCCAAGGTGGCACGTTGAACACTGAAGCTTTCTTT. Its translation: CASSQGGTLNTEAFF.

Written as DNA, the CDR3 is TGTGCCAGCAGCTTTCGACAGGGAGATTCTGGAAACACCATATATTTT. Its protein is CASSFRQGDSGNTIYF. The rearrangement joins TRBV9 to TRBJ1-3; 7 bases are shared with TRBD1. With 4 bases clipped from V and 1 base from J, the junction kept 8 bases outside the gene matches. Germline-derived CDR1 and CDR2 are SGDLS and YYNGEE. The CDR3 has 16 residues.

CDR3 sequence (DNA): TGTGCCACCAGCCCCGGTCCAGATACGCAGTATTTT. As protein: CATSPGPDTQYF. The rearrangement joins TRBV15 to TRBJ2-3, with D hard to call. The V end lost 5 bases, the J end lost 4 bases, and 7 bases lay between the germline ends. Germline CDR1 LNHNV, CDR2 YYDKDF (reference sequence). This CDR3 spans 12 amino acids.

The rearrangement joins TRBV27 to TRBJ1-6; 7 bases are a match to TRBD1. The CDR3 consists of 15 residues. The trim removed 2 bases at V and 5 bases at J, leaving 3 bases unmatched. The V gene's germline CDR1 is MNHEY and CDR2 SMNVEV (reference sequence). CDR3 DNA sequence: TGTGCCAGCAGTTTAGAAGGACAGGATAATTCACCCCTCCACTTT. The encoded protein is CASSLEGQDNSPLHF.

The chain uses TRBV11-2 and TRBJ1-1; D possibly corresponds to TRBD1 (5 bases). V gave up 2 bases and J gave up 0 bases, with 16 bases separating them. The germline V gene encodes CDR1 SGHAT and CDR2 FQNNGV. The CDR3 has 17 amino acids. In DNA form, the CDR3 reads TGTGCCAGCAGCTTACGGGTGGGGGGGTCCATGAACACTGAAGCTTTCTTT. This codes for CASSLRVGGSMNTEAFF.

The rearrangement joins TRBV5-4 to TRBJ2-2, with TRBD2 as a possible D gene (6 bases). V dropped 4 bases and J dropped 1 base, with 17 bases sitting between them. CDR1 and CDR2 (germline): SGHNT, YYREEE (reference sequence). The CDR3 contains 17 residues. The CDR3 here is CASSIIGWTKNTGELFF. The CDR3 DNA follows: TGTGCCAGCAGCATCATTGGTTGGACTAAGAACACCGGGGAGCTGTTTTTT.

The chain combines TRBV7-8 with TRBJ2-1; 11 bases fit TRBD2. The trim removed 6 bases at V and 10 bases at J, leaving 5 bases unmatched. Germline assignment: CDR1 SGHVS and CDR2 FQNEAQ. This CDR3 has 13 amino acids. The CDR3 loop reads CASRRTSGLEQFF. The CDR3 nucleotides are TGTGCCAGCAGGCGGACTAGCGGGCTGGAGCAGTTCTTC. The whole variable domain, remainder taken from reference TRBV7-8 and TRBJ2-1, is GAGVSQSPRYKVAKRGQDVALRCDPISGHVSLFWYQQALGQGPEFLTYFQNEAQLDKSGLPSDRFFAERPEGSVSTLKIQRTQQEDSAVYLCASRRTSGLEQFFGPGTRLTVL.

The genes are TRBV7-2 and TRBJ1-2; D call uncertain. Trimming left V 2 bases short and J 5 bases short, with 9 bases between. The CDR3 totals 13 residues. CDR1 and CDR2 (germline): SGHTA, FQGNSA. This chain's CDR3 is CASSLMRKYGYTF. The CDR3 region has the DNA TGTGCCAGCAGCTTAATGAGAAAATATGGCTACACCTTC.

The J gene is TRBJ2-7, the V gene TRBV6-6; 8 bases map to TRBD1. The junction had 5 bases not matched to a gene; V was cut back by 2 bases and J by 5 bases. This CDR3 is built from 14 residues. The germline CDR1 and CDR2 sequences are MNHNY and SVGAGI (reference sequence). The CDR3 spells CASSYRLTGDEQYF. The CDR3 DNA reads as TGTGCCAGCAGTTACCGGTTGACAGGGGACGAGCAGTACTTC.

This chain connects TRBV5-3 to TRBJ1-2; 11 bases are a match to TRBD1. TRBV5-3 counts as an open reading frame of uncertain function. The ends lost 3 bases at V and 5 bases at J; junction bases unmatched: 15. The CDR3 contains 18 residues. The CDR3 is CARSCRTWTGGWQYGYTF. CDR3 DNA sequence: TGTGCCAGAAGCTGCAGGACTTGGACAGGGGGCTGGCAGTATGGCTACACCTTC.

The chain couples TRBV25-1 to TRBJ2-2; tentatively, D is TRBD1 (6 bases). The CDR3 extends over 15 amino acids. V was clipped by 5 bases and J by 6 bases, with 16 bases between them. CDR1 and CDR2 (germline): MGHDK, SYGVNS. The CDR3 here is CASSHQTDRSGELFF. The CDR3, as DNA: TGTGCCAGCAGTCACCAAACCGACAGGTCCGGGGAGCTGTTTTTT.

CDR3 coding DNA: TGTGCCAGCAGCCGCGAGAGGCTAGCGGGGTCATACGAGCAGTACTTC. This codes for CASSRERLAGSYEQYF. This chain connects TRBV7-8 to TRBJ2-7; 9 bases map to TRBD2. There are 16 residues in the CDR3. The ends lost 5 bases at V and 4 bases at J; junction bases unmatched: 12. Germline loops: CDR1 SGHVS, CDR2 FQNEAQ.

The chain joins TRBV15 to TRBJ1-5; possibly TRBD1 for D (6 bases). CDR1 is LNHNV, CDR2 YYDKDF, per germline (reference sequence). V gave up 0 bases and J gave up 5 bases, with 11 bases separating them. The CDR3 loop spans 15 amino acids. The CDR3 DNA reads TGTGCCACCAGCAGAGAATCAAACAGGGATCAGCCCCAGCATTTT. This codes for CATSRESNRDQPQHF. Complete variable domain (other parts from reference TRBV15 and TRBJ1-5): DAMVIQNPRYQVTQFGKPVTLSCSQTLNHNVMYWYQQKSSQAPKLLFHYYDKDFNNEADTPDNFQSRRPNTSFCFLDIRSPGLGDTAMYLCATSRESNRDQPQHFGDGTRLSIL.

Of note for this clone: Sequence at one end of the junction differs from germline and may be a read error. The chain has TRBV9 and TRBJ1-1; TRBD1 aligns across 7 bases. CDR1 is SGDLS and CDR2 is YYNGEE in the germline V gene. The CDR3 is 11 residues long. CDR3 DNA: TGTGCCAGCAGCGGGCGGACAGGCCGGGCTTTT. Its translation is CASSGRTGRAF.

This clone was recorded a few times. The chain couples TRBV5-1 to TRBJ2-5, with TRBD1 matching 9 bases. V trimming: 3 bases; J trimming: 5 bases; junction bases outside the gene matches: 8. The CDR3 is 15 residues long. Looked up from germline, CDR1 is SGHRS and CDR2 is YFSETQ. CDR3 loop: CASSSDGTGWETQYF. The DNA of the CDR3 is TGCGCCAGCAGCTCGGATGGGACAGGGTGGGAGACCCAGTACTTC.

The chain has TRBV18 and TRBJ2-5, with 9 bases identical to TRBD2. The CDR3 has 18 amino acids. The V and J ends lost 1 base and 1 base, in that order; junction bases with no gene match: 10. Germline CDR1 KGHSH, CDR2 LQKENI. CDR3 bases: TGTGCCAGCTCACCACGGAGGTTGCTAGCGGGACTCCAAGAGACCCAGTACTTC. This codes for CASSPRRLLAGLQETQYF.

This chain joins TRBV5-1 and TRBJ2-5, with 8 bases aligning to TRBD1. This CDR3 region has 15 residues. The V and J ends lost 7 bases and 5 bases, in that order; junction bases with no gene match: 13. Germline V gives CDR1 SGHRS, CDR2 YFSETQ. This chain's CDR3 is CASSPMTGVLETQYF. The CDR3 nucleotides read TGCGCCAGCTCGCCAATGACAGGGGTTCTCGAGACCCAGTACTTC.

The chain links TRBV29-1 to TRBJ2-2, with 9 bases lining up with TRBD2. Germline V gene sequence: CDR1 SQVTM, CDR2 ANQGSEA. The junction had 3 bases not matched to a gene; V was cut back by 3 bases and J by 4 bases. The CDR3 sequence is 14 residues long. CDR3 sequence: CSVDVSGSTGELFF. The DNA of the CDR3 is TGCAGCGTTGATGTTAGCGGGAGCACCGGGGAGCTGTTTTTT.

The CDR3 spells CASRLRGTSTDTQYF. CDR3 bases: TGCGCCAGCAGATTGCGGGGGACTTCCACAGATACGCAGTATTTT. The rearrangement links TRBV5-1 to TRBJ2-3; TRBD2 matches 7 bases. Trimming at V came to 5 bases and at J to 2 bases, leaving 8 bases not matched to a gene. The germline gives CDR1 SGHRS, CDR2 YFSETQ. There are 15 residues in the CDR3.

This sequence joins TRBV28 and TRBJ2-5, with 7 bases matching TRBD2. Germline loops: CDR1 MDHEN, CDR2 SYDVKM. The CDR3 has 15 amino acids. Trimming took 2 bases from V and 4 from J; bases not matched to a gene: 7. DNA for the CDR3: TGTGCCAGCAGTTTACGTGGGGGGAGGGGAGAGACCCAGTACTTC. Translation: CASSLRGGRGETQYF.

The gene calls are TRBV25-1 and TRBJ2-7, with TRBD2 identical over 14 bases. Losses at the gene ends were 8 bases for V and 5 bases for J; bases not matched to a gene: 5. This CDR3 is built from 14 residues. Looked up from germline, CDR1 is MGHDK and CDR2 is SYGVNS. This CDR3 reads CASQGLAGVHEQYF. CDR3 DNA sequence: TGTGCCAGCCAGGGACTAGCGGGAGTCCACGAGCAGTACTTC.

The V call is TRBV27, the J call TRBJ2-7, with D perhaps TRBD2 (7 bases). Germline CDR1 and CDR2: MNHEY and SMNVEV (reference sequence). Trimming cost V 6 bases and J 5 bases, with 14 bases left between them. This CDR3 has 13 amino acids. The CDR3 loop is CASRVRGGDEQYF. The CDR3 nucleotides read TGTGCCAGCAGGGTCAGGGGAGGGGACGAGCAGTACTTC.

The V call is TRBV25-1, the J call TRBJ2-1; 8 bases align to TRBD2. Germline loops: CDR1 MGHDK, CDR2 SYGVNS. The J segment lost 10 bases and the V segment lost 5 bases, leaving 10 bases of the junction unmatched. The CDR3 totals 14 residues. The CDR3 sequence is CASSTSGSLKEQFF. The CDR3 DNA reads as TGTGCCAGCAGTACGAGCGGGAGCCTTAAGGAGCAGTTCTTC.

This sequence joins TRBV5-1 and TRBJ1-2, with TRBD1 matching over 7 bases. The germline V gene encodes CDR1 SGHRS and CDR2 YFSETQ. The CDR3 is made up of 14 amino acids. Unmatched junction bases numbered 1, after V lost 0 bases and J lost 2 bases. The CDR3 is CASSLAGGNYGYTF. The CDR3 coding sequence is TGCGCCAGCAGCTTGGCAGGGGGAAACTATGGCTACACCTTC.

This clone was counted a few times. V and J are TRBV6-5 and TRBJ1-2, with D possibly matching TRBD1 (6 bases). Per the germline V gene, CDR1 is MNHEY and CDR2 is SVGAGI. The CDR3 runs to 15 residues. The ends were cut back, 6 bases at V and 5 bases at J, with 19 bases in the middle. CDR3 sequence (DNA): TGTGCCAGCAGCCCCACGCTGGCCAGGGGATATGGCTACACCTTC. It codes for CASSPTLARGYGYTF.

The chain employs TRBV7-8 and TRBJ2-2, with TRBD1 matching over 11 bases. The CDR3 totals 14 residues. V lost 6 bases and J lost 7; bases outside the gene matches: 4. Germline lookup yields CDR1 SGHVS and CDR2 FQNEAQ. The DNA for the CDR3 is TGTGCCAGCAGGCGGACAGGGGGCGGCGGGGAGCTGTTTTTT. The encoded protein is CASRRTGGGGELFF. Variable domain in full (rest from reference TRBV7-8 and TRBJ2-2): GAGVSQSPRYKVAKRGQDVALRCDPISGHVSLFWYQQALGQGPEFLTYFQNEAQLDKSGLPSDRFFAERPEGSVSTLKIQRTQQEDSAVYLCASRRTGGGGELFFGEGSRLTVL.